Reported below is one T cell receptor beta chain. The target antigen is unknown. The CDR3 sequence is 15 residues long. Trimming shortened V by 0 bases and J by 4 bases, and 11 bases separated the two germline ends. Germline loops: CDR1 SGDLS, CDR2 YYNGEE. The source of the sample is a study of T cells after yellow fever vaccination. Study-wide results and caveats: Clones from primary vaccination mostly reappeared after the booster (around 96% CD4, approximately 88% CD8). Just a small share of clonotypes turned up in the CD4 compartment as well as the CD8 compartment.

It was through 5'RACE template switching that TCR cDNA was made, with a universal primer site and UMIs added. Using its own MiXCR run on the 5' RACE reads, TCRdb lists one record per CDR3 protein. The sample holds around 340,000 distinct CDR3 sequences, about 8.7% seen once. This rearrangement joins TRBV9 to TRBJ2-1; D call uncertain. The source of this sequence is a man between 18 and 29 years old who received the YFV17D yellow fever vaccine. Sequenced material: PBMCs, taken on the day of the first yellow fever vaccination. The CDR3 region is CASSVESRLYNEQFF. In DNA form, the CDR3 reads TGTGCCAGCAGCGTAGAAAGCAGGTTGTACAATGAGCAGTTCTTC.